Presented here are 25 T cell receptor beta chains from one specimen sequenced in a study of beta chain features in type 1 diabetes. Isolated RNA was reverse transcribed in full, so expressed TCRB transcripts were sequenced. Libraries were prepared by immunoSEQ multiplex PCR; TCRdb keeps only in-frame clonotypes and omits some of them. Here the sample spans about 320,000 clones, 11% to 15% being singletons. Sequenced sample: central memory CD4+ T cells from blood. The receptors originated from a man aged 25-40 years in good health.

This chain connects TRBV11-2 to TRBJ2-3, with 9 bases identical to TRBD2. The CDR3 spans 15 residues. CDR1 is SGHAT and CDR2 is FQNNGV in the germline V gene. V lost 1 base, J lost 5 bases, and 4 bases stayed unmatched. The CDR3 nucleotides read TGTGCCAGCAGCTTAGTTAGCGGGGGAAAAGATACGCAGTATTTT. It encodes CASSLVSGGKDTQYF.

This clone was observed a few times. The chain couples TRBV27 to TRBJ2-5; the match to TRBD2 covers 8 bases. With 6 bases clipped from V and 5 bases from J, the junction kept 8 bases outside the gene matches. Per germline, CDR1 MNHEY and CDR2 SMNVEV (reference sequence). There are 14 residues in the CDR3. The CDR3 loop is CASRVSGNLETQYF. CDR3 bases: TGTGCCAGCAGGGTTAGCGGGAATCTCGAGACCCAGTACTTC.

This chain links TRBV28 with TRBJ2-3; 8 nucleotides line up with TRBD2. This CDR3 is built from 15 residues. After removal of 6 bases from V and 3 bases from J, the junction contained 8 bases not matched to a gene. Per the germline V gene, CDR1 is MDHEN and CDR2 is SYDVKM. CDR3 loop: CASRTGTRGTDTQYF. CDR3 bases: TGTGCCAGCAGGACCGGGACTAGGGGGACAGATACGCAGTATTTT.

This clone has only a few counts. The J gene is TRBJ1-1, the V gene TRBV19; 9 bases match TRBD1. The J segment lost 8 bases and the V segment lost 7 bases, leaving 11 bases of the junction unmatched. Per the germline V gene, CDR1 is LNHDA and CDR2 is SQIVND (reference sequence). This CDR3 spans 14 amino acids. The chain's CDR3 is CASTTHGTGPEAFF. Here the CDR3 DNA reads TGTGCCAGTACAACCCACGGGACAGGGCCAGAAGCTTTCTTT. Together with reference TRBV19 and TRBJ1-1, the CDR3 gives the full variable domain: DGGITQSPKYLFRKEGQNVTLSCEQNLNHDAMYWYRQDPGQGLRLIYYSQIVNDFQKGDIAEGYSVSREKKESFPLTVTSAQKNPTAFYLCASTTHGTGPEAFFGQGTRLTVV.

CDR3 DNA: TGTGCCAGCACCTCCGGGGGGATGGTAGATACGCAGTATTTT. Translating it yields CASTSGGMVDTQYF. The chain employs TRBV6-1 and TRBJ2-3, with TRBD2 matching 7 bases. The CDR3 is made up of 14 amino acids. Per germline, CDR1 MNHNS and CDR2 SASEGT. V lost 7 bases to trimming and J lost 5 bases; unmatched junction nucleotides: 9.

This clone showed up just a few times. J is TRBJ2-1 and V is TRBV11-2; TRBD2 aligns across 9 bases. Germline V gene lookup returns CDR1 SGHAT and CDR2 FQNNGV. V lost 1 base, J lost 2 bases, and 3 bases stayed unmatched. This CDR3 has 16 amino acids. For the CDR3, the DNA is TGTGCCAGCAGCTTAGGAGGGACTAGCCCCTACAATGAGCAGTTCTTC. As protein: CASSLGGTSPYNEQFF.

This clone was observed a few times. V gene TRBV9 combines with J gene TRBJ2-1, with D perhaps TRBD2 (6 bases). Per germline, CDR1 SGDLS and CDR2 YYNGEE. Trimming shortened V by 3 bases and J by 6 bases, and 13 bases separated the two germline ends. There are 14 residues in the CDR3. The CDR3 region has the DNA TGTGCCAGCAGCGGAAGACTAGTTGGCAATGAGCAGTTCTTC. This codes for CASSGRLVGNEQFF. The entire variable domain, with the rest obtained from reference TRBV9 and TRBJ2-1, is as follows: DSGVTQTPKHLITATGQRVTLRCSPRSGDLSVYWYQQSLDQGLQFLIQYYNGEERAKGNILERFSAQQFPDLHSELNLSSLELGDSALYFCASSGRLVGNEQFFGPGTRLTVL.

This clone was seen more than once but under ten times. The gene calls are TRBV7-9 and TRBJ2-7; D might be TRBD1 (6 bases). Trimming cost V 11 bases and J 3 bases, with 20 bases left between them. Germline CDR1 and CDR2: SEHNR and FQNEAQ (reference sequence). The CDR3 is 14 residues long. The CDR3 protein is CAQGLTGNVYEQYF. The CDR3 DNA sequence: TGTGCCCAGGGTCTCACAGGGAACGTCTACGAGCAGTACTTC.

The chain links TRBV9 to TRBJ2-2; D ambiguous. Per the germline V gene, CDR1 is SGDLS and CDR2 is YYNGEE. V shed 0 bases and J shed 4 bases, with 13 bases lying between them. The CDR3 is 16 amino acids. CDR3: CASSVEGTPLTGELFF. In DNA, the CDR3 is TGTGCCAGCAGCGTAGAAGGAACTCCTCTCACCGGGGAGCTGTTTTTT.

This clone was observed a handful of times. The CDR3 nucleotides read TGTGCCAGCAGCTTGAGAAGTCCAGGGGATCATGGCTACACCTTC. Protein sequence: CASSLRSPGDHGYTF. V and J are TRBV5-6 and TRBJ1-2; weak D call: TRBD1 (6 bases). CDR3 size: 15 residues. The germline CDR1 and CDR2 sequences are SGHDT and YYEEEE. The V end lost 1 base, the J end lost 6 bases, and 16 bases lay between the germline ends.

The J gene is TRBJ2-2, the V gene TRBV19; 7 bases map to TRBD2. The CDR3 spans 14 residues. The germline V gene has CDR1 LNHDA and CDR2 SQIVND (reference sequence). Trimming removed 7 bases from V and 3 bases from J; junction bases left unmatched: 5. As DNA, the CDR3 is TGTGCCAGTACCGGGGGGTCTTACACCGGGGAGCTGTTTTTT. Its translation: CASTGGSYTGELFF. Full variable domain (outside the CDR3, taken from reference TRBV19 and TRBJ2-2): DGGITQSPKYLFRKEGQNVTLSCEQNLNHDAMYWYRQDPGQGLRLIYYSQIVNDFQKGDIAEGYSVSREKKESFPLTVTSAQKNPTAFYLCASTGGSYTGELFFGEGSRLTVL.

This clone has only a few counts. This chain joins TRBV4-2 and TRBJ1-3; possible D gene TRBD1, 5 bases. With 5 bases removed from V and 2 bases from J, the gap between germline ends came to 13 bases. This CDR3 is 15 amino acids long. Germline CDR1 and CDR2: LGHNA and YNFKEQ. CDR3 in DNA: TGTGCCAGCAGCTTAGACACAGGCCCTGGAAACACCATATATTTT. Translation gives CASSLDTGPGNTIYF.

The chain joins TRBV18 to TRBJ2-2, with D possibly being TRBD2 (6 bases). The CDR3 contains 16 residues. Germline CDR1 reads KGHSH; CDR2 reads LQKENI. Trimming removed 4 bases at V and 4 bases at J, with 16 bases between. CDR3 sequence: CASSLAGGSSTGELFF. CDR3 nucleotide sequence: TGTGCCAGCTCACTGGCCGGGGGTTCGAGCACCGGGGAGCTGTTTTTT. The full variable domain, completed using reference TRBV18 and TRBJ2-2, is NAGVMQNPRHLVRRRGQEARLRCSPMKGHSHVYWYRQLPEEGLKFMVYLQKENIIDESGMPKERFSAEFPKEGPSILRIQQVVRGDSAAYFCASSLAGGSSTGELFFGEGSRLTVL.

CDR3 nucleotides: TGCGCCAGCAGCCAAGAGCGCAGGGGGTTTAACACTGAAGCTTTCTTT. Translation gives CASSQERRGFNTEAFF. This chain joins TRBV4-1 and TRBJ1-1; 7 bases fit TRBD1. The CDR3 is 16 amino acids. Germline V gene sequence: CDR1 MGHRA, CDR2 YSYEKL. V lost 0 bases, J lost 2 bases, and 6 bases stayed unmatched.

The rearrangement joins TRBV6-5 to TRBJ2-7, with D hard to call. The V gene's germline CDR1 is MNHEY and CDR2 SVGAGI. The CDR3 extends over 15 amino acids. The V end lost 6 bases, the J end lost 6 bases, and 21 bases lay between the germline ends. The CDR3 nucleotides read TGTGCCAGCAGACCCCGAGAAGTTCGCCCTCGCGAGCAGTACTTC. Its protein product is CASRPREVRPREQYF.

DNA for the CDR3: TGTGCCAGCACCCCGGGACAGATATTTGGGGAGCAGTACTTC. This translates into CASTPGQIFGEQYF. This rearrangement joins TRBV5-6 to TRBJ2-7; 7 nucleotides align to TRBD1. The germline CDR1 and CDR2 sequences are SGHDT and YYEEEE. This CDR3 is built from 14 residues. J gave up 7 bases and V 6 bases, and 13 bases lay outside the gene matches.

This clone was seen repeatedly, ten times or more. This chain uses TRBV5-5 with TRBJ2-2, with no clear D. V dropped 7 bases and J dropped 6 bases, with 13 bases sitting between them. The CDR3 has 13 amino acids. Per the germline V gene, CDR1 is SGHKS and CDR2 is YYEKEE (reference sequence). CDR3: CASSDTVSGELFF. Written as DNA, the CDR3 is TGTGCCAGCTCGGATACAGTATCCGGGGAGCTGTTTTTT.

This clone has a count of ten or more. The chain is built from TRBV14 and TRBJ1-1; 8 bases fit TRBD1. The CDR3 runs 18 residues. Germline CDR1 reads SGHDN; CDR2 reads FVKESK. V dropped 4 bases and J dropped 5; count of bases not matched to a gene: 18. This CDR3 reads CASSPLGAQGVARTEAFF. The CDR3 region has the DNA TGTGCCAGCAGCCCCCTTGGCGCACAGGGGGTGGCGAGAACTGAAGCTTTCTTT.

This clone was seen more than once but under ten times. J is TRBJ2-2 and V is TRBV5-1; 10 bases align to TRBD1. The CDR3 covers 17 residues. V was clipped by 0 bases and J by 5 bases; unmatched bases: 7. Germline values: CDR1 SGHRS, CDR2 YFSETQ. In DNA, the CDR3 is TGCGCCAGCAGCTTGGATTTGTTGGGACAGGGGACCGGGGAGCTGTTTTTT. Residues: CASSLDLLGQGTGELFF.

This clone was detected many times. This chain uses TRBV5-1 with TRBJ2-6; 10 bases match TRBD1. The V gene end was trimmed by 5 bases and the J gene end by 1 base; junction bases not matched to a gene: 3. Germline-derived CDR1 and CDR2 are SGHRS and YFSETQ. The CDR3 contains 16 residues. CDR3 region: CASRDRGKSGANVLTF. The CDR3 bases are TGCGCCAGCAGGGACAGGGGGAAGTCTGGGGCCAACGTCCTGACTTTC.

This clone has only a few counts. This sequence joins TRBV30 and TRBJ1-4; a weak D match, TRBD1 (5 bases). The CDR3 spans 14 residues. V lost 4 bases to trimming and J lost 4 bases, with 13 bases between them. From germline, CDR1 is GTSNPN and CDR2 SVGIG (reference sequence). CDR3 bases: TGTGCCTGGAACAAAAGGGGAGTTAATGAAAAACTGTTTTTT. It codes for CAWNKRGVNEKLFF.

This chain joins TRBV6-6 and TRBJ1-1, with D maybe TRBD1 (6 bases). This CDR3 is built from 11 residues. V was trimmed by 5 bases and J by 8 bases, leaving 9 bases between them. Germline CDR1 MNHNY, CDR2 SVGAGI (reference sequence). CDR3 sequence (DNA): TGTGCCAGCAGTAGACAGGTGGAAGCTTTCTTT. As protein: CASSRQVEAFF.

This clone turned up a few times. CDR3 in amino acids: CASSLNHGELFF. CDR3 bases: TGTGCCAGCAGCTTAAACCACGGGGAGCTGTTTTTT. V usage is TRBV7-7 and J usage is TRBJ2-2; D is uncertain. In germline, CDR1 is SSHAT, CDR2 FNYEAQ (reference sequence). The CDR3 has 12 amino acids. Between the trimmed V and J ends, which lost 2 bases and 7 bases, there was a span of 5 bases.

This chain joins TRBV4-3 and TRBJ2-2; weak D call: TRBD2 (6 bases). The germline CDR1 and CDR2 sequences are LGHNA and YSLEER. There are 16 residues in the CDR3. Trimming shortened V by 2 bases and J by 5 bases, and 15 bases separated the two germline ends. Here the CDR3 reads CASSQPPGRGTGELFF. CDR3 bases: TGCGCCAGCAGCCAACCCCCCGGACGGGGGACCGGGGAGCTGTTTTTT.

The chain carries TRBV2 and TRBJ2-3; a possible D gene is TRBD1 (5 bases). The CDR3 extends over 14 amino acids. Trimming stripped 3 bases from V and 1 base from J, with 8 bases between. Germline V gene lookup returns CDR1 SNHLY and CDR2 FYNNEI. CDR3 in DNA: TGTGCCAGCAGTGATAGGACACGCACAGATACGCAGTATTTT. Protein sequence: CASSDRTRTDTQYF.